This T cell receptor (beta chain) was recorded in a study of blood T cell repertoires in COVID-19. Germline values: CDR1 SQVTM, CDR2 ANQGSEA. Trimming removed 3 bases at V and 1 base at J, with 12 bases between. The CDR3 length is 14 residues. Profiled with immunoSEQ multiplex PCR; TCRdb holds only in-frame clones, not every one. Altogether around 46,000 clones are present, 80% to 90% being singletons, with the ten largest covering about 15%. This clone has a single count. The chain uses TRBV29-1 and TRBJ1-1; D is possibly TRBD1 (5 bases). The sequenced sample was peripheral blood. The TCR originated in a human donor in a cohort sampled during active COVID-19. The donor label of this sample is uncertain. In DNA, the CDR3 is TGCAGCGTTGAGAGTCAGGGAGGGAACACTGAAGCTTTCTTT. Translation gives CSVESQGGNTEAFF.